The TCR beta chain described here comes from a study of cytomegalovirus exposure and HLA in healthy donors. A word on this clone: The antigen remains unidentified.

This CDR3 comprises 13 residues. V was pared by 4 bases and J by 4 bases, with 9 bases between. The germline V gene has CDR1 KGHSH and CDR2 LQKENI. Study observations and caveats: Researchers catalogued approximately 170 TCR beta chains as cytomegalovirus-associated. Some V segments could not be told apart, so they were left out, TRBV6-2 and TRBV6-3 among them.

The study ran its PCR with 60 Vbeta and 13 Jbeta primers. Data came from immunoSEQ multiplex PCR; TCRdb stores just in-frame clones and leaves some out. This table holds 180,000 or so clones, 77% found once. The sample was PBMCs. The clonotype was recovered from a female donor in good health and CMV-seronegative. V is TRBV18 and J is TRBJ2-3; possible D gene TRBD2, 5 bases. In DNA, the CDR3 is TGTGCCAGCTCACGGGATAGCGCAGATACGCAGTATTTT. Amino acid sequence: CASSRDSADTQYF.